This T cell receptor beta chain was documented in a study of blood T cell repertoires in COVID-19. Profiled with immunoSEQ multiplex PCR; TCRdb holds only in-frame clones, not every one. The sample yields tens of thousands of clones, around 85% seen once. The V gene end was trimmed by 4 bases and the J gene end by 6 bases; junction bases not matched to a gene: 6. Germline V lookup: CDR1 MNHEY, CDR2 SVGEGT. The CDR3 runs to 15 residues. This chain connects TRBV6-2 or TRBV6-3 to TRBJ2-2, with 9 bases lining up with TRBD1. Sequencing input: peripheral blood. This sequence was found in a human donor in a cohort sampled during active COVID-19. The CDR3 DNA sequence: TGTGCCAGCAGTTTGGGACAGGGTAATTCCGGGGAGCTGTTTTTT. Protein: CASSLGQGNSGELFF.